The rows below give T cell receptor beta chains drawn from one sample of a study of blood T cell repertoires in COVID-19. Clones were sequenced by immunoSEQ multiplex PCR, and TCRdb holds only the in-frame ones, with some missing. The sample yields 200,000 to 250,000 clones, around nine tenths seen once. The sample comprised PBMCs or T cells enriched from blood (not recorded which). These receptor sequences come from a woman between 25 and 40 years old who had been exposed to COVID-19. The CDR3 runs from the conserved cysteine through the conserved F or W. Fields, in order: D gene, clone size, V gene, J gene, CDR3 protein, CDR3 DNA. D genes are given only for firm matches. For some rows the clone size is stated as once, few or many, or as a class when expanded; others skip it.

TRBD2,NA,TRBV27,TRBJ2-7,CASRGRLAGVYEQYF,TGTGCCAGCAGGGGGAGACTAGCGGGCGTCTACGAGCAGTACTTC
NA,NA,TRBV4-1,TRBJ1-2,CASSQGPPGANYGYTF,TGCGCCAGCAGCCAAGGGCCCCCCGGAGCTAACTATGGCTACACCTTC
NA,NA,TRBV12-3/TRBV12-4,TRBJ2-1,CASSLSGKQFF,TGTGCCAGCAGTTTGTCGGGGAAGCAGTTCTTC
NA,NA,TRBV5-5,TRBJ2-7,CASSLAGVKTYEQYF,TGTGCCAGCAGCTTGGCCGGCGTGAAGACTTACGAGCAGTACTTC
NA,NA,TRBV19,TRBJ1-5,CASSIIRGINQPQHF,TGTGCCAGTAGTATAATTCGGGGTATCAATCAGCCCCAGCATTTT
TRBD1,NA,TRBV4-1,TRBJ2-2,CASSPGQGAGTGELFF,TGCGCCAGCAGCCCAGGCCAGGGGGCGGGCACCGGGGAGCTGTTTTTT
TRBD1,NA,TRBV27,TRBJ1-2,CASTLGQGADYGYTF,TGTGCCAGCACCCTTGGACAGGGGGCTGACTATGGCTACACCTTC
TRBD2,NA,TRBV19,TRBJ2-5,CASSMGTSGTEETQYF,TGTGCCAGTAGTATGGGGACTAGCGGGACAGAAGAGACCCAGTACTTC
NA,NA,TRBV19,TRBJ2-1,CASSISGTSRPRGPYNEQFF,TGTGCCAGTAGTATCTCGGGGACTAGCCGGCCCAGGGGGCCCTACAATGAGCAGTTCTTC
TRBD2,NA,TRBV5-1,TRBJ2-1,CASSFSGSSYNEQFF,TGCGCCAGCAGCTTTAGCGGGAGCTCCTACAATGAGCAGTTCTTC
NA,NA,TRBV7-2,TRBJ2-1,CASSPGTGVTTNYNEQFF,TGTGCCAGCAGCCCAGGCACCGGGGTTACGACCAACTACAATGAGCAGTTCTTC
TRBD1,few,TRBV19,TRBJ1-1,CASRTSGGLLTEAFF,TGTGCCAGTAGAACGTCAGGGGGCCTTCTGACTGAAGCTTTCTTT
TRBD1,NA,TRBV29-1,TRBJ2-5,CSVKPLRGPQETQYF,TGCAGCGTCAAGCCCCTCAGGGGGCCGCAAGAGACCCAGTACTTC
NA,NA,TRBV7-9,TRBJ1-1,CASSLVLLARDKANTEAFF,TGTGCCAGCAGCTTAGTTCTCTTAGCCCGGGACAAAGCTAACACTGAAGCTTTCTTT
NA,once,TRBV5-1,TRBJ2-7,CASSREGAYEQYF,TGCGCCAGCAGCAGGGAAGGGGCCTACGAGCAGTACTTC
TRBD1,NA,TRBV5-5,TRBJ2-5,CASSRTGGPQETQYF,TGTGCCAGCAGCAGGACAGGGGGTCCGCAAGAGACCCAGTACTTC
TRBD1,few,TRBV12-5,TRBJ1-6,CASGSPRTGGHNSPLHF,TGTGCTAGTGGTTCCCCTAGGACAGGGGGCCATAATTCACCCCTCCACTTT
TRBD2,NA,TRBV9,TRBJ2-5,CASSGREVAGQETQYF,TGTGCCAGCAGCGGACGGGAGGTAGCGGGGCAAGAGACCCAGTACTTC
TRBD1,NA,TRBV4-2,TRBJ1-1,CASSQGTGGERAEAFF,TGTGCCAGCAGCCAAGGGACAGGGGGGGAAAGGGCTGAAGCTTTCTTT
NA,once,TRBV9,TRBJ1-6,CASSPEGWGTRSPLHF,TGTGCCAGCAGCCCCGAAGGATGGGGCACACGGTCACCCCTCCACTTT
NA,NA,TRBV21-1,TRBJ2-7,CASSKELLYDEQYF,TGTGCCAGCAGCAAAGAACTACTGTACGACGAGCAGTACTTC
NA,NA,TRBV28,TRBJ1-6,CASIQGFSNSPLHF,TGTGCCAGCATCCAGGGTTTTTCTAATTCACCCCTCCACTTT
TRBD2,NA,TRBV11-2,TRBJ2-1,CASSLKIAGGPFNEQFF,TGTGCCAGCAGCTTAAAAATAGCGGGAGGGCCATTCAATGAGCAGTTCTTC
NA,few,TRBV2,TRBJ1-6,CASSEDGDSGSPLHF,TGTGCCAGCAGTGAAGATGGGGATAGCGGTTCACCCCTCCACTTT
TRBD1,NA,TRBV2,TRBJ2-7,CASSGDSLSYEQYF,TGTGCCAGCAGTGGGGACAGCCTCTCCTACGAGCAGTACTTC
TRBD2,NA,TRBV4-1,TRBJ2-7,CASSRGLAGNYEQYF,TGCGCCAGCAGCCGGGGACTAGCGGGTAACTACGAGCAGTACTTC
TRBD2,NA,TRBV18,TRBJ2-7,CASSPRAGDYEQYF,TGTGCCAGCTCACCACGAGCGGGAGACTACGAGCAGTACTTC
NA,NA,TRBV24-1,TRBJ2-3,CATSSAGRGDTQYF,TGTGCCACCAGCTCAGCGGGCCGGGGAGATACGCAGTATTTT
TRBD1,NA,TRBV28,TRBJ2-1,CASYPSGSQGAYNEQFF,TGTGCCAGCTATCCCTCGGGGTCCCAGGGGGCTTACAATGAGCAGTTCTTC
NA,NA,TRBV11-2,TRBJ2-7,CASSLDGTPQGEYF,TGTGCCAGCAGCTTAGATGGAACTCCGCAAGGGGAGTACTTC
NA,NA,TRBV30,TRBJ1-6,CAWSVRWGTNYNSPLHF,TGTGCCTGGAGTGTAAGGTGGGGGACAAACTATAATTCACCCCTCCACTTT
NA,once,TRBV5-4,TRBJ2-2,CASSFRGAGELFF,TGTGCCAGCAGCTTTCGGGGTGCCGGGGAGCTGTTTTTT
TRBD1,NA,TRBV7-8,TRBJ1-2,CASSARQGHYGYTF,TGTGCCAGCAGCGCAAGACAGGGTCACTATGGCTACACCTTC
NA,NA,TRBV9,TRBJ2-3,CASSKSRTPRDKYTDTQYF,TGTGCCAGCAGCAAATCTAGGACACCCCGGGACAAGTACACAGATACGCAGTATTTT
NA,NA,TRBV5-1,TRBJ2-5,CASSSDQGRTQYF,TGCGCCAGCAGCTCCGACCAGGGAAGGACCCAGTACTTC
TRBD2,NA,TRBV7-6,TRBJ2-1,CAAGRADNEQFF,TGTGCCGCCGGGAGGGCCGACAATGAGCAGTTCTTC
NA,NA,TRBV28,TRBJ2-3,CASLGAVSTDTQYF,TGTGCCAGCCTGGGGGCTGTTAGCACAGATACGCAGTATTTT
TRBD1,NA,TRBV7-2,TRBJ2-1,CASSLASGTGFRDEQFF,TGTGCCAGCAGCTTAGCCTCCGGGACAGGGTTTCGGGATGAGCAGTTCTTC
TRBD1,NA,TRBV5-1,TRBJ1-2,CASSHGDRGHGYTF,TGCGCCAGCAGCCATGGCGACAGGGGGCATGGCTACACCTTC
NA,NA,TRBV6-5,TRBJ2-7,CASSYSWVRGSYEQYF,TGTGCCAGCAGTTACTCGTGGGTCAGGGGCTCCTACGAGCAGTACTTC
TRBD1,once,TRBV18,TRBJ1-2,CATYRGRDGYTF,TGTGCCACCTACAGGGGGCGGGATGGCTACACCTTC
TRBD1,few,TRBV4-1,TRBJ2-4,CASSQDDRALRNIQYF,TGCGCCAGCAGCCAAGATGACAGGGCATTACGGAACATTCAGTACTTC
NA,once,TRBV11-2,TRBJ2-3,CASSLSRGVGTDTQYF,TGTGCCAGCAGCTTAAGTAGGGGCGTGGGCACAGATACGCAGTATTTT
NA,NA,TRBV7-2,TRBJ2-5,CASSLVKETQYF,TGTGCCAGCAGCTTAGTAAAAGAGACCCAGTACTTC
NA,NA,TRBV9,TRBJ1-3,CASSATAERLLSGNTIYF,TGTGCCAGCAGCGCCACAGCGGAGCGGCTCCTCTCTGGAAACACCATATATTTT
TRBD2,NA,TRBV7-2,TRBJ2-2,CASSLGGGRPNTGELFF,TGTGCCAGCAGCTTAGGTGGCGGGAGGCCGAACACCGGGGAGCTGTTTTTT
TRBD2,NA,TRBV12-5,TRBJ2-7,CASTPRGSYEQYF,TGTGCTAGTACGCCGCGGGGGAGCTACGAGCAGTACTTC
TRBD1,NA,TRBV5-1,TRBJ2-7,CASSPIPGQGSYEQYF,TGCGCCAGCAGCCCCATTCCGGGACAGGGCTCCTACGAGCAGTACTTC
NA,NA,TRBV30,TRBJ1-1,CAWSEGTPNTEAFF,TGTGCCTGGAGTGAGGGGACACCGAACACTGAAGCTTTCTTT
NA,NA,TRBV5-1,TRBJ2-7,CASSRGDGVPYEQYF,TGCGCCAGCAGCCGAGGCGATGGAGTCCCCTACGAGCAGTACTTC
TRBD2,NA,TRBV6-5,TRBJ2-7,CASSYRLAGQYEQYF,TGTGCCAGCAGTTACCGGCTAGCGGGTCAATACGAGCAGTACTTC
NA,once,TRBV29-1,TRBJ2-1,CSVHTGSAYNEQFF,TGCAGCGTCCATACAGGGAGCGCCTACAATGAGCAGTTCTTC
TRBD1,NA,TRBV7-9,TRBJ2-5,CASSLGGQAETQYF,TGTGCCAGCAGCTTAGGGGGACAGGCGGAGACCCAGTACTTC
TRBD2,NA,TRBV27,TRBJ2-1,CASSFSGSRGAYNEQFF,TGTGCCAGCAGTTTTAGCGGGAGTAGGGGGGCCTACAATGAGCAGTTCTTC
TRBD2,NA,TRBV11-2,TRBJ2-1,CASSLATGGALLGQFF,TGTGCCAGCAGCTTGGCAACGGGGGGGGCCTTGCTTGGGCAGTTCTTC